The clone carrying this TCR beta chain showed up just once. Method: immunoSEQ multiplex PCR; TCRdb's copy keeps in-frame clones and lacks some. The profile covers 14,000 to 15,000 clones, with around 74% appearing a single time and approximately 61% taken by the ten largest. This entry is derived from a study of T cell repertoires in MIS-A myocarditis. This CDR3 contains 15 residues. Per germline, CDR1 GTSNPN and CDR2 SVGIG (reference sequence). J was trimmed by 6 bases and V by 2 bases; bases with no gene match: 7. The genes are TRBV30 and TRBJ1-6; 7 bases agree with TRBD1. Specimen: left ventricle heart tissue obtained at autopsy. The receptor's source is a man younger than 35 with fulminant myocarditis from multisystem inflammatory syndrome in adults (MIS-A) after COVID-19. The CDR3 region is CAWSRPGTVNSPLHF. DNA of the CDR3: TGTGCCTGGAGTCGACCAGGGACAGTTAATTCACCCCTCCACTTT. The full variable domain, in which reference TRBV30 and TRBJ1-6 provide the parts outside the CDR3, is SQTIHQWPATLVQPVGSPLSLECTVEGTSNPNLYWYRQAAGRGLQLLFYSVGIGQISSEVPQNLSASRPQDRQFILSSKKLLLSDSGFYLCAWSRPGTVNSPLHFGNGTRLTVT.